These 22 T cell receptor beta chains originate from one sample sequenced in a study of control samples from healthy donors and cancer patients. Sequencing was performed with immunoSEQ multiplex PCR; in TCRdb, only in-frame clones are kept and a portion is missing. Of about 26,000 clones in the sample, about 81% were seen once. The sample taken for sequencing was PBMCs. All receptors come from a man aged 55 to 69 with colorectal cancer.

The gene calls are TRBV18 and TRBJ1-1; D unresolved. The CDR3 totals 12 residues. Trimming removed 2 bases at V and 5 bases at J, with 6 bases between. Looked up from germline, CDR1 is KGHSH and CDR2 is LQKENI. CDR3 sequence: CASSPMGTEAFF. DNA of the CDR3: TGTGCCAGCTCACCAATGGGGACTGAAGCTTTCTTT.

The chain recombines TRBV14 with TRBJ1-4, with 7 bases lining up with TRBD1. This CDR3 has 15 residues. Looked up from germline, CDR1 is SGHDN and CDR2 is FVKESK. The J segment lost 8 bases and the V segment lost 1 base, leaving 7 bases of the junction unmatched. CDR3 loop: CASSQGPTGWEKLFF. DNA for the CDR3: TGTGCCAGCAGCCAAGGTCCGACAGGGTGGGAAAAACTGTTTTTT.

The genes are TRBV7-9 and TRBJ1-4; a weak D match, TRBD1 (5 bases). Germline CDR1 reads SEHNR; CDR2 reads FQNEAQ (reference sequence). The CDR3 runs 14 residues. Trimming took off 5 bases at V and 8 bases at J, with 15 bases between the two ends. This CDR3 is CASSPRGVGEKLFF. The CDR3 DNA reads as TGTGCCAGCAGCCCCCGGGGGGTCGGGGAAAAACTGTTTTTT.

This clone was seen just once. CDR3: CASSLAGSFYGYTF. For the CDR3, the DNA is TGTGCCAGCAGCTTAGCAGGCAGCTTCTATGGCTACACCTTC. J is TRBJ1-2 and V is TRBV7-2; D is unclear. The CDR3 is made up of 14 amino acids. Germline loops: CDR1 SGHTA, CDR2 FQGNSA. The V gene lost 0 bases and the J gene lost 4 bases, with 9 bases spanning the gap.

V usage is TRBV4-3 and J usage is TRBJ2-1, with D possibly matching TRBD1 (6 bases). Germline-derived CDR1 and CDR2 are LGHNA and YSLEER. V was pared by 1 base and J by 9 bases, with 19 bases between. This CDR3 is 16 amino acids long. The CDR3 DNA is TGCGCCAGCAGCCAAGGTCCCCGCCGCAGGGGTATTGAGCAGTTCTTC. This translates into CASSQGPRRRGIEQFF.

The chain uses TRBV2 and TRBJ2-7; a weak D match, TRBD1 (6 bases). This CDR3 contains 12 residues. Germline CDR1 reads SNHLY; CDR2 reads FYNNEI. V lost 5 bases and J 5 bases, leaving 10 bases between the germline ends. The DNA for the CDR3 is TGTGCCAGCAGTTTAGGGGGAGACGAGCAGTACTTC. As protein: CASSLGGDEQYF. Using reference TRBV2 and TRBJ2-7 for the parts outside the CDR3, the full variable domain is EPEVTQTPSHQVTQMGQEVILRCVPISNHLYFYWYRQILGQKVEFLVSFYNNEISEKSEIFDDQFSVERPDGSNFTLKIRSTKLEDSAMYFCASSLGGDEQYFGPGTRLTVT.

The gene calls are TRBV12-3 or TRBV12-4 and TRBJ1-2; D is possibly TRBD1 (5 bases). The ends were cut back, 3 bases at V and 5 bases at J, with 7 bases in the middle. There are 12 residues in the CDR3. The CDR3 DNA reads TGTGCCAGCAGTTTTGGGGCGTATGGCTACACCTTC. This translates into CASSFGAYGYTF.

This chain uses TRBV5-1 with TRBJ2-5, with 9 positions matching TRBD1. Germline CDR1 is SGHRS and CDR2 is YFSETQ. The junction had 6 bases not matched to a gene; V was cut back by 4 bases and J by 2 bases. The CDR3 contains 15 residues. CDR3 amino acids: CASSMGQGAQETQYF. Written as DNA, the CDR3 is TGCGCCAGCAGCATGGGACAGGGAGCGCAAGAGACCCAGTACTTC.

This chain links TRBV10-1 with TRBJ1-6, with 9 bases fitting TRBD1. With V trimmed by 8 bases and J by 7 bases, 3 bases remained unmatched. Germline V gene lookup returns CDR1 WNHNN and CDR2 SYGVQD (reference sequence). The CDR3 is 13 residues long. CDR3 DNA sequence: TGCGCCAGCCGGGACAGGGAGAATTCACCCCTCCACTTT. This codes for CASRDRENSPLHF.

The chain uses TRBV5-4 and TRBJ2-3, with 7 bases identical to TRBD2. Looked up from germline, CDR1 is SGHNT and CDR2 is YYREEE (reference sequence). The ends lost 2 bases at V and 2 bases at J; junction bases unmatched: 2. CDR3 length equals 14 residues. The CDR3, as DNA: TGTGCCAGCAGCTTCGGGGGGAACACAGATACGCAGTATTTT. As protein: CASSFGGNTDTQYF.

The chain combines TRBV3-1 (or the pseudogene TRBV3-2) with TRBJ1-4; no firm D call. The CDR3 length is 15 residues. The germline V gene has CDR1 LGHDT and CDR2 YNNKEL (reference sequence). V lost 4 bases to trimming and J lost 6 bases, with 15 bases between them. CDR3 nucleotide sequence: TGTGCCAGCAGCCCTAGTACCCCTAGATATGAAAAACTGTTTTTT. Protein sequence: CASSPSTPRYEKLFF.

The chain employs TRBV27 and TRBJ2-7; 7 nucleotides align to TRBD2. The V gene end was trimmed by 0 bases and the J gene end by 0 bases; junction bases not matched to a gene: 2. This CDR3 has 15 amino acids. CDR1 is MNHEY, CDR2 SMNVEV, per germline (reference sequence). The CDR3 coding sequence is TGTGCCAGCAGTTTATCGGGAGGGATCTCCTACGAGCAGTACTTC. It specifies CASSLSGGISYEQYF.

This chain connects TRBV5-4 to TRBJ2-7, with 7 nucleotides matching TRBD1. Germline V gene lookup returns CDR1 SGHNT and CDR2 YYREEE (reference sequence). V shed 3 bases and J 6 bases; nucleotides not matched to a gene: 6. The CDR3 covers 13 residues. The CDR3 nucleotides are TGTGCCAGCAGCTCCACAGGGGTAGGCGAGCAGTACGTC. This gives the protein CASSSTGVGEQYV.

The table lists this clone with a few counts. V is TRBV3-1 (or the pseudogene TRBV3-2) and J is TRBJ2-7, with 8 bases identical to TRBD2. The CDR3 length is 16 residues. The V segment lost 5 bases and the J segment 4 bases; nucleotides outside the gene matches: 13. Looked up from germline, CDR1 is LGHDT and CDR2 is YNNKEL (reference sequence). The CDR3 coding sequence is TGTGCCAGCAGCTCCCTCCCCGCGGGGGGTTTGTACGAGCAGTACTTC. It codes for CASSSLPAGGLYEQYF.

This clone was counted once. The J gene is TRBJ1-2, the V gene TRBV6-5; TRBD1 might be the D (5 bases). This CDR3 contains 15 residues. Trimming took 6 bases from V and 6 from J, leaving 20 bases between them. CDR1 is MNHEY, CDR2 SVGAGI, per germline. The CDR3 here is CASRGRDRSWDGYTF. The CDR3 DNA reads TGTGCCAGCAGAGGCCGGGACCGCTCTTGGGATGGCTACACCTTC.

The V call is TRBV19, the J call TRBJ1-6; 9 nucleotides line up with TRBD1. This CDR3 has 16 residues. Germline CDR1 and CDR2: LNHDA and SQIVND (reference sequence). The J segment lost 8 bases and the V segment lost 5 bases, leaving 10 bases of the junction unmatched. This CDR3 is CASSSRDRANYSPLHF. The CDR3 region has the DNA TGTGCCAGTAGTTCCCGGGACAGGGCAAACTATTCACCCCTCCACTTT.

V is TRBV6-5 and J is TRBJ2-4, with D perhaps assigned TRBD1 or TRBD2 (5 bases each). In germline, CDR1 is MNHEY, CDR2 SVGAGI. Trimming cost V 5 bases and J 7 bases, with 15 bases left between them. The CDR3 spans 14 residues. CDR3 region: CASSIRDEGNIQYF. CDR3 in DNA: TGTGCCAGCAGTATCCGGGACGAAGGGAACATTCAGTACTTC.

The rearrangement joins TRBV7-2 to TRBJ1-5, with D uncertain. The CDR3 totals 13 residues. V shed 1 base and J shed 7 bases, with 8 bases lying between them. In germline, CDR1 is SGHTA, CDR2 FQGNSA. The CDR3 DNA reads TGTGCCAGCAGCTTAGAACCTTCCCAGCCCCAGCATTTT. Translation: CASSLEPSQPQHF.

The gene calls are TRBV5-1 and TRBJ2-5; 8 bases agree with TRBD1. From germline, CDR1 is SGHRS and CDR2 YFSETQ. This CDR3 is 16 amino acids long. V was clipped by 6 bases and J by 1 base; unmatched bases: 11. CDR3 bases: TGCGCCAGCAATCGGAGGCCAGGGGGCGGCCAAGAGACCCAGTACTTC. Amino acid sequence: CASNRRPGGGQETQYF.

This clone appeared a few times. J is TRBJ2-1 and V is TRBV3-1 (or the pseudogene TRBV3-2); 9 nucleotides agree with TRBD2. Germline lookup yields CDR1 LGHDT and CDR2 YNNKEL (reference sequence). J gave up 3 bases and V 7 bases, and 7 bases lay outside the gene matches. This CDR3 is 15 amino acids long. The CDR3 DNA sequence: TGTGCCAGCACCCCGGTTAGCGGGGGCTACAATGAGCAGTTCTTC. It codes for CASTPVSGGYNEQFF.

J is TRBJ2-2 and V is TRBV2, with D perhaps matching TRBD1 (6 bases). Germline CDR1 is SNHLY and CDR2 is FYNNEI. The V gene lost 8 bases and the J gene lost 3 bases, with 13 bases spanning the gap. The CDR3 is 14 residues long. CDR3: CASGQLEYTGELFF. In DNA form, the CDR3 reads TGTGCCAGCGGACAGTTGGAGTACACCGGGGAGCTGTTTTTT.

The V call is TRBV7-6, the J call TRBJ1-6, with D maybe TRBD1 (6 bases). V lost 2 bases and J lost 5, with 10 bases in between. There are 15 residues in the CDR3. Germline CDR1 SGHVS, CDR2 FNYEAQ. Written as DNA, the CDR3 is TGTGCCAGCAGCTTATGGGACACCGATAATTCACCCCTCCACTTT. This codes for CASSLWDTDNSPLHF.